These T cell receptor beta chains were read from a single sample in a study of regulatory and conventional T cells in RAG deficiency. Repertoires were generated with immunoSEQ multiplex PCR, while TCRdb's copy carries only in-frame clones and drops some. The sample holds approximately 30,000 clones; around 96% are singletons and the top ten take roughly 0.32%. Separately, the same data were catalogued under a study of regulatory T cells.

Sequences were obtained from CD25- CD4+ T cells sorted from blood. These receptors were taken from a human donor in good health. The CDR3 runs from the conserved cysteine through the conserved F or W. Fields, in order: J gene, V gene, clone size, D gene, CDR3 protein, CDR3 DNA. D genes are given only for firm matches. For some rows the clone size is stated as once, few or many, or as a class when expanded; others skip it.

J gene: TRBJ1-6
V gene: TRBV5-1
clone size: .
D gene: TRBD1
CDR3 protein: CASSSRPDRGFHSPLHF
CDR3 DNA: TGCGCCAGCAGCTCACGTCCAGACAGGGGATTTCATTCACCCCTCCACTTT

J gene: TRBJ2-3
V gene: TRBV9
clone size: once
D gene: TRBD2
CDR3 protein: CASSVDLGTSGFTDTQYF
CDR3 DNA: TGTGCCAGCAGCGTAGACTTAGGGACTAGCGGATTCACAGATACGCAGTATTTT

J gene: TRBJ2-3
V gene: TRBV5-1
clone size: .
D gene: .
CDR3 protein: CASGPALGDTQYF
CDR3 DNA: TGCGCCAGCGGCCCAGCGTTGGGAGATACGCAGTATTTT

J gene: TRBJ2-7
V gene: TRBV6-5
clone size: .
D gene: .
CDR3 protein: CASSRGHSSFYEQYF
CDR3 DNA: TGTGCCAGCAGCAGGGGACACTCCTCTTTCTACGAGCAGTACTTC

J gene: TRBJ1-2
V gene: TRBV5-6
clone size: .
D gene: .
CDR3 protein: CASSLAGGRETYGYTF
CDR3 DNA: TGTGCCAGCAGCTTGGCCGGAGGGAGGGAGACCTATGGCTACACCTTC

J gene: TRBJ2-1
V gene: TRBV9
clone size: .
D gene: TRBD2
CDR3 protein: CASSVDASGRVSHEQFF
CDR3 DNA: TGTGCCAGCAGCGTAGATGCTAGCGGGAGAGTCAGTCATGAGCAGTTCTTC

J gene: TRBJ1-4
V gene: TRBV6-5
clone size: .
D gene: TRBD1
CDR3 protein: CATQGGGATNEKLFF
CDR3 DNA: TGTGCCACCCAAGGAGGGGGCGCAACTAATGAAAAACTGTTTTTT

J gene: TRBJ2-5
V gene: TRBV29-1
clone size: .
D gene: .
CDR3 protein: CSVCYQKGETQYF
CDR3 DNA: TGCAGCGTTTGTTATCAAAAGGGGGAGACCCAGTACTTC

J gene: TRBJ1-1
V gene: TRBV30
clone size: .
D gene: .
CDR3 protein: CAWSAQRDTEAFF
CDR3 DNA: TGTGCCTGGAGTGCTCAGAGGGACACTGAAGCTTTCTTT

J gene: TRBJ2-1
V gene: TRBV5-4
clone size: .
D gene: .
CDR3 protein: CASRSLRGGTNEQFF
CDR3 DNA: TGTGCCAGCAGAAGTTTAAGGGGGGGGACCAATGAGCAGTTCTTC

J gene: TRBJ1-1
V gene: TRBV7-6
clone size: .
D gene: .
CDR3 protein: CASTSLGGGMNTEAFF
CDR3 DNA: TGTGCCAGCACCTCCTTAGGGGGGGGCATGAACACTGAAGCTTTCTTT

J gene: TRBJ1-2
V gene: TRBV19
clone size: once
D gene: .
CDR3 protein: CASSIVLRENYGYTF
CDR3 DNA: TGTGCCAGTAGTATAGTTCTCAGGGAAAACTATGGCTACACCTTC

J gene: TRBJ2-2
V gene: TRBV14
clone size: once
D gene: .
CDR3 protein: CASSQVLRGNAGELFF
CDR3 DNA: TGTGCCAGCAGCCAAGTCCTGCGCGGGAACGCCGGGGAGCTGTTTTTT

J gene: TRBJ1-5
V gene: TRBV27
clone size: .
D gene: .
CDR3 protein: CASRPGGVSNQPQHF
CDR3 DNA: TGTGCCAGCAGGCCCGGGGGTGTTAGCAATCAGCCCCAGCATTTT

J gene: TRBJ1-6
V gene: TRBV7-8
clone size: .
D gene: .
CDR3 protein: CASSFGQVRPLHF
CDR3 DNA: TGTGCCAGCAGCTTTGGGCAGGTCAGACCCCTCCACTTT

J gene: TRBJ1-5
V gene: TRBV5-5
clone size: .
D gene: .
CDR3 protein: CASSLAVNSNQPQHF
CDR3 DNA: TGTGCCAGCAGCTTGGCCGTTAATAGCAATCAGCCCCAGCATTTT

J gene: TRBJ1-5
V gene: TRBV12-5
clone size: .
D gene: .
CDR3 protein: CASGLIPKGTTSNQPQHF
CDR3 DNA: TGTGCTAGTGGTTTGATTCCAAAAGGGACTACCAGCAATCAGCCCCAGCATTTT

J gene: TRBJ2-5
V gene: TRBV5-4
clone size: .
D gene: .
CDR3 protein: CASSKTSQETQYF
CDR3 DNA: TGTGCCAGCAGCAAGACTAGTCAAGAGACCCAGTACTTC

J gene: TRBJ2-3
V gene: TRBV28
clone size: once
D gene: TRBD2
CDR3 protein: CASSLTGSGRAQYF
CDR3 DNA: TGTGCCAGCAGTTTAACGGGTAGCGGGAGGGCGCAGTATTTT

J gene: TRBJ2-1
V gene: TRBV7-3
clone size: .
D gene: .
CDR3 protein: CASSPQGGAGNEQFF
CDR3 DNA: TGTGCCAGCAGCCCACAAGGGGGGGCGGGGAATGAGCAGTTCTTC

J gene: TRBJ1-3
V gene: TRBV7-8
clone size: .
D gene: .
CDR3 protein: CASSGTTNSGNTIYF
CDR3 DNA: TGTGCCAGCAGCGGGACAACGAACTCTGGAAACACCATATATTTT

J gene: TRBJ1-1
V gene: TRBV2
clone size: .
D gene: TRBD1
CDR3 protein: CARGQGDTEAFF
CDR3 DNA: TGTGCCAGGGGACAGGGGGACACTGAAGCTTTCTTT

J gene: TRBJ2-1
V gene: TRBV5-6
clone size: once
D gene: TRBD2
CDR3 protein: CASSSRMIAGGNYNEQFF
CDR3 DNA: TGTGCCAGCAGTTCACGGATGATAGCGGGAGGGAACTACAATGAGCAGTTCTTC

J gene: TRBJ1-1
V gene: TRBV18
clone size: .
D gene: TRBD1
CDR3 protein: CASSPTAQTGTNTEAFF
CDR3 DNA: TGTGCCAGCTCACCGACCGCTCAGACAGGGACGAACACTGAAGCTTTCTTT

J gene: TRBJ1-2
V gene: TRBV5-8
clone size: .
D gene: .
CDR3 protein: CASSSDSGGDYGYTF
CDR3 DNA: TGTGCCAGCAGCTCGGACAGTGGAGGAGACTATGGCTACACCTTC

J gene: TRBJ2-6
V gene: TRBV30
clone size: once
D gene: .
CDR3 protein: CAWSVPGSGANVLTF
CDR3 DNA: TGTGCCTGGAGTGTACCAGGGTCTGGGGCCAACGTCCTGACTTTC

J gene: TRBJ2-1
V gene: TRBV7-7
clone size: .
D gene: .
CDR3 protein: CASSPTPGVPNEQFF
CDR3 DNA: TGTGCCAGCAGCCCCACGCCCGGGGTTCCCAATGAGCAGTTCTTC

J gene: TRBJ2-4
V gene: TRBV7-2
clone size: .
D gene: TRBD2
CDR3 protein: CASSLTTTSGRNIQYF
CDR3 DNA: TGTGCCAGCAGCCTAACAACGACTAGCGGGAGAAACATTCAGTACTTC

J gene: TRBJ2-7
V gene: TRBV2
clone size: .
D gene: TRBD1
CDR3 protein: CASTRIQGAVSSYEQYF
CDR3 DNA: TGTGCCAGCACGCGAATTCAGGGGGCGGTTAGCTCCTACGAGCAGTACTTC

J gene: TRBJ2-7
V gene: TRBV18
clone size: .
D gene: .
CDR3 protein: CASSPGRDISYEQYF
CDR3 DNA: TGTGCCAGCTCACCAGGCCGGGACATCTCCTACGAGCAGTACTTC

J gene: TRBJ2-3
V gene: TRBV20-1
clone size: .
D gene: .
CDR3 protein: CSGASDTQYF
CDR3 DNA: TGCAGTGGGGCCTCAGATACGCAGTATTTT

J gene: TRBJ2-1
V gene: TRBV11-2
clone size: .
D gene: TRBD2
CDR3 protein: CASTPAGGTYNEQFF
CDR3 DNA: TGTGCCAGCACTCCAGCGGGGGGAACCTACAATGAGCAGTTCTTC

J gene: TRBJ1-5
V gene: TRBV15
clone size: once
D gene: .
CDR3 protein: CATSRDEFEFLTGKSQPQHF
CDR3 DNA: TGTGCCACCAGCAGAGATGAGTTTGAGTTTTTAACAGGGAAAAGTCAGCCCCAGCATTTT

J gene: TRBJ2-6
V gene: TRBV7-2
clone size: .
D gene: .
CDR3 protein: CASSPTGGIMISGANVLTF
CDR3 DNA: TGTGCCAGCAGCCCAACAGGCGGGATTATGATCTCTGGGGCCAACGTCCTGACTTTC

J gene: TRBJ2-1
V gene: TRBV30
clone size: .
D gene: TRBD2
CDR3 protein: CAWSAQRTSGSISEQFF
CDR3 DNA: TGTGCCTGGAGTGCCCAAAGGACTAGCGGGAGTATAAGTGAGCAGTTCTTC

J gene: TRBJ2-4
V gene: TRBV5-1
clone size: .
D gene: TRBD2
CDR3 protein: CASSLDGSAGAVNIQYF
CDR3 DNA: TGCGCCAGCAGCTTGGACGGCTCAGCGGGAGCGGTGAACATTCAGTACTTC

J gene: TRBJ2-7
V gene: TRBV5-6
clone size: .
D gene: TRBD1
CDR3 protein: CASRQEGDRDSYEQYF
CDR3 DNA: TGTGCCAGCAGGCAAGAGGGGGACAGGGACTCCTACGAGCAGTACTTC

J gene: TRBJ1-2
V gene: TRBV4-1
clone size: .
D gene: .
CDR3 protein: CANSQGARNSYGYTF
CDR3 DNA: TGCGCCAACAGCCAAGGGGCCAGAAACTCCTATGGCTACACCTTC

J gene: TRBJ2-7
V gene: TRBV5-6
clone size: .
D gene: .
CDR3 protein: CASRMDIGGNEQYF
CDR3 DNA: TGTGCCAGCAGGATGGATATAGGGGGAAACGAGCAGTACTTC

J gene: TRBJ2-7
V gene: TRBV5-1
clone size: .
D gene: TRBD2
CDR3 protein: CASRTGLAGNYEQYF
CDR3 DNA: TGCGCCAGCCGGACGGGACTAGCGGGGAACTACGAGCAGTACTTC

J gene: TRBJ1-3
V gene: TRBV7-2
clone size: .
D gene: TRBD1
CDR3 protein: CASSSGQGGTGNTIYF
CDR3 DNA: TGTGCCAGCAGCTCCGGACAGGGCGGAACTGGAAACACCATATATTTT

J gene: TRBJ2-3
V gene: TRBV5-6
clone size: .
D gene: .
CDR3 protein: CASSDAGSRGSTDTQYF
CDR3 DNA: TGTGCCAGCAGCGACGCAGGTTCCAGGGGTAGCACAGATACGCAGTATTTT

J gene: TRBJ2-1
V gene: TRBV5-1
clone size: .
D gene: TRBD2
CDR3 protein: CASSLVGTSGIKFNEQFF
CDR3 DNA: TGCGCCAGCAGCTTAGTGGGAACTAGCGGGATAAAGTTCAATGAGCAGTTCTTC

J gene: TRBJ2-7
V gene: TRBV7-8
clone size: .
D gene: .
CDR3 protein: CASSRAQGNTYEQYF
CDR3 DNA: TGTGCCAGCAGCCGAGCACAGGGTAACACCTACGAGCAGTACTTC

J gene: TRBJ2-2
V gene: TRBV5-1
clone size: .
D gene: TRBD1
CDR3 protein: CASSLGRQGNTGELFF
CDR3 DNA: TGCGCCAGCAGCTTGGGGCGACAGGGGAACACCGGGGAGCTGTTTTTT

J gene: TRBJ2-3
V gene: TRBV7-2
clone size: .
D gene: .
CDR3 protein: CASSPWGVKSTDTQYF
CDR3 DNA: TGTGCCAGCAGCCCCTGGGGGGTAAAAAGCACAGATACGCAGTATTTT

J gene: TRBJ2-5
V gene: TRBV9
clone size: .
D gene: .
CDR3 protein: CASSVVPGPPSTQYF
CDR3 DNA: TGTGCCAGCAGCGTAGTGCCAGGCCCCCCTTCTACCCAGTACTTC

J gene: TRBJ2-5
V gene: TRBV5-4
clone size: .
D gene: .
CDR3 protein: CASSLGAGGETQYF
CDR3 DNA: TGTGCCAGCAGTCTGGGGGCAGGGGGGGAGACCCAGTACTTC